This T cell receptor (beta chain) was captured by sequencing in a study of prognosis after radiotherapy for stage I lung cancer. Study details: The patients included approximately 14 who had newly diagnosed primary stage I lung tumors, along with roughly 5 others who had oligometastatic NSCLC after their primary tumor had been surgically resected. The study enrolled more than ten men and roughly six women as patients, aged roughly 53 to 90 with a median of 74.5 years. There were several patients who developed distant metastases (median around seven months) after radiotherapy, while under 19 showed no significant progression.

Amplification of the TCR beta CDR3 (from genomic DNA) was done by two-round multiplex PCR. Each TRBV and TRBJ gene had its own primer in the first PCR round. TCRdb ran MiXCR on the multiplex PCR reads and lists one entry per CDR3 protein. Here the sample spans approximately 17,000 distinct CDR3 sequences, roughly 28% being singletons. Germline V gene sequence: CDR1 LGHNA, CDR2 YNFKEQ. After removal of 6 bases from V and 2 bases from J, the junction contained 10 bases not matched to a gene. CDR3 size: 16 residues. At least ten counts were recorded for this clonotype. Peripheral venous blood was drawn in approximately 5.7-milliliter volumes, with a draw taken at each of two separate time points.

The rearrangement uses TRBV4-2 and TRBJ2-3; 8 bases agree with TRBD1. This TCR was recovered from a donor over 45 with non-small cell lung cancer. The sample consisted of PBMCs, taken before or after stereotactic body radiation therapy (not recorded which). The CDR3 nucleotides read TGTGCCAGCAGATCATTAGGACAGGGAAACACAGATACGCAGTATTTT. This encodes CASRSLGQGNTDTQYF.